This T cell receptor (beta chain) was recorded in a study of CXCR3-negative and CXCR3-positive naive CD8 T cells. Study-level points and caveats: Hydrophobicity of TRB CDR3s was greater in CXCR3-positive naive cells than in CXCR3-negative naive cells. Memory cells diverged, while naive CXCR3-positive and CXCR3-negative cells had similar TRBV-TRBJ usage.

The CDR3 length is 16 residues. CDR1 and CDR2 from the germline V gene are LGHNA and YNFKEQ. A remark on this clonotype: What it recognizes is unknown.

The TRB libraries of cDNA were built by UMI-labeled 5' RACE. No DNA is given; TCRdb re-called the 5' RACE reads and lists each CDR3 protein once. The table for this sample gives around 60,000 distinct CDR3 sequences. The sequence derives from a human donor in good health. Some clones in this sample may be carry-over from other donors' samples. The V call is TRBV4-2, the J call TRBJ2-3; TCRdb names TRBD2, which stays unverified in the absence of DNA. The specimen sequenced was naive CXCR3+ CD8+ T cells from blood. Subset: CD45RO-CCR7+CD27+CD95- naive CD8+ T cells expressing CXCR3 (TNR3+). CDR3 protein: CASSQDQASGGDTQYF.